Below are 12 T cell receptor beta chains sequenced from a single sample in a study of blood T cell repertoires in COVID-19. Profiling relied on immunoSEQ multiplex PCR, and the TCRdb table lists in-frame clones only, not all of them. The top ten hold roughly 4% of the sample, which has approximately 240,000 clones, 84% seen once. The sample comprised peripheral blood. The receptor set was obtained from a middle-aged man with acute or convalescent COVID-19.

The rearrangement uses TRBV11-2 and TRBJ1-2, with D tentatively TRBD1 (5 bases). Trimming took 2 bases from V and 0 from J, leaving 22 bases between them. Germline CDR1 SGHAT, CDR2 FQNNGV. This CDR3 spans 19 amino acids. The DNA of the CDR3 is TGTGCCAGCAGCTTAACTTTGGCCAAAACAGGCACAACTAACTATGGCTACACCTTC. Protein: CASSLTLAKTGTTNYGYTF.

V is TRBV6-2 or TRBV6-3 and J is TRBJ2-7; 9 bases agree with TRBD1. The CDR3 runs to 14 residues. Germline V CDR1 and CDR2: MNHEY, SVGEGT. The trim removed 5 bases at V and 0 bases at J, leaving 2 bases unmatched. The CDR3 bases are TGTGCCAGCAGTCCGGACAGGGGCTCCTACGAGCAGTACTTC. It translates to CASSPDRGSYEQYF.

The V and J genes are TRBV9 and TRBJ1-1, with D perhaps matching TRBD1 (5 bases). Germline CDR1 reads SGDLS; CDR2 reads YYNGEE. The V gene lost 3 bases and the J gene lost 4 bases, with 10 bases spanning the gap. The CDR3 extends over 13 amino acids. Here the CDR3 DNA reads TGTGCCAGCAGCGAGGGGTTCGGCACTGAAGCTTTCTTT. Its translation is CASSEGFGTEAFF.

V usage is TRBV9 and J usage is TRBJ1-2; D is uncertain. The CDR3 totals 13 residues. CDR1 and CDR2 from the germline V gene are SGDLS and YYNGEE. The germline V and J ends were trimmed by 2 bases and 0 bases, with 5 bases remaining between them. The CDR3 DNA reads as TGTGCCAGCAGCGTCGGTACTAACTATGGCTACACCTTC. Amino acids: CASSVGTNYGYTF.

The chain joins TRBV11-3 to TRBJ2-3; 7 bases are shared with TRBD1. The CDR3 is 14 residues long. CDR1 is SGHNT, CDR2 YENEEA, per germline. Losses at the gene ends were 5 bases for V and 3 bases for J; bases not matched to a gene: 5. CDR3 sequence (DNA): TGTGCCAGCAGCAAGGGACAGCAGACAGATACGCAGTATTTT. Translation gives CASSKGQQTDTQYF.

The rearrangement joins TRBV2 to TRBJ1-2; D call uncertain. The CDR3 has 10 residues. Germline V gene lookup returns CDR1 SNHLY and CDR2 FYNNEI. The V end was cut by 6 bases, the J end by 10 bases, with 9 bases between. The CDR3: CASSGGPYTF. The CDR3 nucleotides read TGTGCCAGCAGCGGAGGTCCCTACACCTTC.

This chain uses TRBV10-3 with TRBJ2-3; 8 bases fit TRBD2. J lost 7 bases, V lost 4 bases, and 10 bases had no gene match. Germline V gene lookup returns CDR1 ENHRY and CDR2 SYGVKD. CDR3 length: 15 amino acids. This CDR3 reads CAISASGGGEYTQYF. CDR3 nucleotides: TGTGCCATCAGTGCCTCGGGGGGGGGCGAATATACGCAGTATTTT.

This sequence joins TRBV9 and TRBJ1-3; perhaps TRBD1 as D (6 bases). CDR3 length: 14 residues. CDR1 is SGDLS and CDR2 is YYNGEE in the germline V gene. V lost 4 bases and J lost 3, with 11 bases in between. The CDR3 nucleotides are TGTGCCAGCAGCTTAACAGGGTTTGGAAACACCATATATTTT. Amino acid sequence: CASSLTGFGNTIYF.

The chain couples TRBV19 to TRBJ2-1; possible D gene TRBD2, 6 bases. Germline CDR1 LNHDA, CDR2 SQIVND (reference sequence). The CDR3 spans 14 residues. V was clipped by 7 bases and J by 5 bases, with 15 bases between them. The CDR3 nucleotides are TGTGCCAGTATCACAACGGGGGAAAACAATGAGCAGTTCTTC. As protein: CASITTGENNEQFF.

CDR3 in DNA: TGTGCCAGCAGACATCACCATAACTATGGCTACACCTTC. Translated: CASRHHHNYGYTF. The chain recombines TRBV28 with TRBJ1-2; D not certain. The germline V and J ends were trimmed by 6 bases and 1 base, with 9 bases remaining between them. The CDR3 loop spans 13 amino acids. The germline V gene has CDR1 MDHEN and CDR2 SYDVKM.

The chain carries TRBV28 and TRBJ2-7; no firm D call. The CDR3 length is 14 residues. Trimming pared 6 bases from V and 0 bases from J, leaving 12 bases between. Per the germline V gene, CDR1 is MDHEN and CDR2 is SYDVKM. CDR3 bases: TGTGCCAGCAGACGCCCCTCTAGCTCCTACGAGCAGTACTTC. Its translation: CASRRPSSSYEQYF.

The CDR3 DNA follows: TGTGCCACCCAAAGCGGGAGTTTGACCTACGAGCAGTACTTC. It translates to CATQSGSLTYEQYF. This chain connects TRBV6-5 to TRBJ2-7; 8 positions agree with TRBD2. This CDR3 contains 14 residues. V lost 10 bases to trimming and J lost 2 bases; unmatched junction nucleotides: 10. Germline-derived CDR1 and CDR2 are MNHEY and SVGAGI.